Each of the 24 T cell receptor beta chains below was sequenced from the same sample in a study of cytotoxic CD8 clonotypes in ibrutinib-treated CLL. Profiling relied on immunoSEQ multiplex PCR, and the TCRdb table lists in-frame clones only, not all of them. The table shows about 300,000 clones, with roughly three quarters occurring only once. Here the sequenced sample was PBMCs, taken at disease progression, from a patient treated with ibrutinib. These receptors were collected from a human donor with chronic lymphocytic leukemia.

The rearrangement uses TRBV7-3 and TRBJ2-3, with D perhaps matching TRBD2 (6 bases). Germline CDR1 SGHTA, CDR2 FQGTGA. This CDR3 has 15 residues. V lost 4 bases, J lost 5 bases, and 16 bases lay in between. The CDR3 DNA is TGTGCCAGCAGCTCCTTAGCGGTAACGAGAGATACGCAGTATTTT. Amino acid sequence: CASSSLAVTRDTQYF.

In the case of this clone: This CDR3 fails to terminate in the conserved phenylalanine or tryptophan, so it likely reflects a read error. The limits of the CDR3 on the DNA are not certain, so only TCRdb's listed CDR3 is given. CDR3: CASSLGGPPIPL. The J gene is TRBJ2-3, the V gene TRBV7-9; the D call of TRBD2 is as the table states it, not checked on the DNA. Germline CDR1 SEHNR, CDR2 FQNEAQ (reference sequence). Counting both end residues, the CDR3 totals 12 amino acids.

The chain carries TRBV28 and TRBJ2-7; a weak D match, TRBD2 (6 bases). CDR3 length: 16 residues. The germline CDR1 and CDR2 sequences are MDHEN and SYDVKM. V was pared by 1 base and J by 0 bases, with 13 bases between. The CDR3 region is CASSLLGDSSSYEQYF. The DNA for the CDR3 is TGTGCCAGCAGTTTATTGGGGGACTCAAGCTCCTACGAGCAGTACTTC.

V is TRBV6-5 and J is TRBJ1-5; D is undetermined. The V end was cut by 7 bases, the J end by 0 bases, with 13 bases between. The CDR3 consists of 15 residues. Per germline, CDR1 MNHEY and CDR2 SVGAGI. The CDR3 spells CASTQAGNSNQPQHF. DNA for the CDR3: TGTGCCAGCACCCAGGCGGGGAATAGCAATCAGCCCCAGCATTTT.

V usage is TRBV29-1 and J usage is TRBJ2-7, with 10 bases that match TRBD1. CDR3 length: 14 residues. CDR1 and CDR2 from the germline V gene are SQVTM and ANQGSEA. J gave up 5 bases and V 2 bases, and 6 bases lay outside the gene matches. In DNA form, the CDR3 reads TGCAGCGTTGAACCGACAGGGGGCGTACACGAGCAGTACTTC. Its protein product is CSVEPTGGVHEQYF.

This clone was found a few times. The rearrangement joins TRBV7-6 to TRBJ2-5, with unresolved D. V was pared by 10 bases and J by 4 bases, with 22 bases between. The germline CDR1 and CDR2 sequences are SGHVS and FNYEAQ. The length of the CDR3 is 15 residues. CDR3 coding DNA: TGTGCCACCGAGCTCTTTCGGGCAGCGACAGAGACCCAGTACTTC. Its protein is CATELFRAATETQYF.

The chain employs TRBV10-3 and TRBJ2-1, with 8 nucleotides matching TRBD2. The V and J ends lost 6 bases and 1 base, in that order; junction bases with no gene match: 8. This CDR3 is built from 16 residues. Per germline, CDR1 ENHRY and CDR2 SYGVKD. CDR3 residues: CAIRGTGGRSYNEQFF. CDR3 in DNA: TGTGCCATCAGGGGGACGGGAGGGAGGTCCTACAATGAGCAGTTCTTC.

In DNA form, the CDR3 reads TGCGCCAGCAGCTACTACCCGGCTAGCGGGAGGGGCACAGATACGCAGTATTTT. It codes for CASSYYPASGRGTDTQYF. The chain joins TRBV4-3 to TRBJ2-3; 12 bases align to TRBD2. Germline V gene data show CDR1 as LGHNA and CDR2 as YSLEER. CDR3 length: 18 amino acids. The trim removed 5 bases at V and 1 base at J, leaving 10 bases unmatched.

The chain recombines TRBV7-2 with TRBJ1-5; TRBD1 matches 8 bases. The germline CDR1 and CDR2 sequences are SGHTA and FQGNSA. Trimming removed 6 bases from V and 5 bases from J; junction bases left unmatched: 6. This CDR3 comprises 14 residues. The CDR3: CASSPDRGYQPQHF. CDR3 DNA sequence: TGTGCCAGCAGTCCCGACAGGGGTTATCAGCCCCAGCATTTT.

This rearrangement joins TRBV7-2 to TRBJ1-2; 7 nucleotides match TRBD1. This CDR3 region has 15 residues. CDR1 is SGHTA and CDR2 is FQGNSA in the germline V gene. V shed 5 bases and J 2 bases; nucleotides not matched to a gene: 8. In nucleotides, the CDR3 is TGTGCCAGCAGCACCGCCGGGACAGTAAACTATGGCTACACCTTC. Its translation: CASSTAGTVNYGYTF.

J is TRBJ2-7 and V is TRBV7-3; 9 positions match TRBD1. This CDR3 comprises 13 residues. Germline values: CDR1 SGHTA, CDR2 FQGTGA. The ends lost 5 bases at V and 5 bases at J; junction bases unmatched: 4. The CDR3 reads CASSGTGLDEQYF. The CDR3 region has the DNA TGTGCCAGCAGCGGGACAGGGTTGGACGAGCAGTACTTC.

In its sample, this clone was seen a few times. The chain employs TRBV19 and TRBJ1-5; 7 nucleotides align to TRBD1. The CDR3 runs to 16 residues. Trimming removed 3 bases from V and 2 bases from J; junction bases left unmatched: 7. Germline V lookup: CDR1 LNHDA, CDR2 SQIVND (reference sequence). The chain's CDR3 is CASSMASGTGNQPQHF. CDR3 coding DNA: TGTGCCAGTAGTATGGCATCCGGGACAGGCAATCAGCCCCAGCATTTT.

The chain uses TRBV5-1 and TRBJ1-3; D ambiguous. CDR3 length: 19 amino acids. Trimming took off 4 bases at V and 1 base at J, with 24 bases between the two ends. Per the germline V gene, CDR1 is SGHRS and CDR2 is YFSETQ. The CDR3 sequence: CASSRLPSLLPQSGNTIYF. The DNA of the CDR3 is TGCGCCAGCAGCCGATTGCCCAGCCTACTACCACAGTCTGGAAACACCATATATTTT.

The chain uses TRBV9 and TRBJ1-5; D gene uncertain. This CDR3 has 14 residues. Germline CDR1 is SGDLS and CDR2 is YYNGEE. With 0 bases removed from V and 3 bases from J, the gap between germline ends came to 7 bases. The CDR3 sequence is CASSVEPYNQPQHF. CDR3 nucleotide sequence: TGTGCCAGCAGCGTAGAACCATACAATCAGCCCCAGCATTTT.

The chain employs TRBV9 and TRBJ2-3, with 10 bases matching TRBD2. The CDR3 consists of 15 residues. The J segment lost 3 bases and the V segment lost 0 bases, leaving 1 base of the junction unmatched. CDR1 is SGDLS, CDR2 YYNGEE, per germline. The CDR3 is CASSVGGLATDTQYF. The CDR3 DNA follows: TGTGCCAGCAGCGTAGGGGGACTAGCGACAGATACGCAGTATTTT. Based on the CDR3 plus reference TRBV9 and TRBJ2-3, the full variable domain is DSGVTQTPKHLITATGQRVTLRCSPRSGDLSVYWYQQSLDQGLQFLIQYYNGEERAKGNILERFSAQQFPDLHSELNLSSLELGDSALYFCASSVGGLATDTQYFGPGTRLTVL.

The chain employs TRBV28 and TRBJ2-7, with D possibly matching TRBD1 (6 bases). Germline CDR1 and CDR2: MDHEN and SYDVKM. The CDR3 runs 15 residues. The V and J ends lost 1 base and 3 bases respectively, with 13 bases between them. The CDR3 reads CASSLSPGVSYEQYF. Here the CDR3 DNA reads TGTGCCAGCAGTTTATCGCCAGGGGTGAGCTACGAGCAGTACTTC.

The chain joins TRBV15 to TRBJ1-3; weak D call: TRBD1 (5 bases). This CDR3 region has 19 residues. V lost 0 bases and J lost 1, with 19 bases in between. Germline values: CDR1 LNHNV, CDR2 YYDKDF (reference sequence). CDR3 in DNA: TGTGCCACCAGCAGAGATCACCCCAGCAGGGTTGTTTCTGGAAACACCATATATTTT. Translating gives CATSRDHPSRVVSGNTIYF.

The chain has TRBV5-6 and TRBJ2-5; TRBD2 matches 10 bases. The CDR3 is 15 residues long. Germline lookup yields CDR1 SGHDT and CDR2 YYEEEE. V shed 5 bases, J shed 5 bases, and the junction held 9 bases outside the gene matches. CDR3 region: CASSLLAGGDETQYF. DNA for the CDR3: TGTGCCAGCAGTTTATTAGCGGGGGGAGATGAGACCCAGTACTTC.

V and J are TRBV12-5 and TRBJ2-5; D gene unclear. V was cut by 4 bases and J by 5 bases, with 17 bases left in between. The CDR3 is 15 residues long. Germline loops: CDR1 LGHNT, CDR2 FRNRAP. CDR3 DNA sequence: TGTGCTAGTGGTTCGGGTTCGGGTTCGGTGGAGACCCAGTACTTC. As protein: CASGSGSGSVETQYF.

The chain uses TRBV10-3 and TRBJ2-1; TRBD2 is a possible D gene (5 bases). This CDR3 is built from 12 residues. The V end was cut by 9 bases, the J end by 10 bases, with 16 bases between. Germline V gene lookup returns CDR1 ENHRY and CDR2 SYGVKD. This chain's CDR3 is CAIRISGEEQFF. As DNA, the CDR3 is TGTGCCATTAGAATCAGCGGAGAAGAGCAGTTCTTC.

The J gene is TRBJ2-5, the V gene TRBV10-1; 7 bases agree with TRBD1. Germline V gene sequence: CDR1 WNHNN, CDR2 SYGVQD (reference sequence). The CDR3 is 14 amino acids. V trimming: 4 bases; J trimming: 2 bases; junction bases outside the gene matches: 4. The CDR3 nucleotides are TGCGCCAGCAGTGTTGACAGGGCGCAAGAGACCCAGTACTTC. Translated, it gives CASSVDRAQETQYF.

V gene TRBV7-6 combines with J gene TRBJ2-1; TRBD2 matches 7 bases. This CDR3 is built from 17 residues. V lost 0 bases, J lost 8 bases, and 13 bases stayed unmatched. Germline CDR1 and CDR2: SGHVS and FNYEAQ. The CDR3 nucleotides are TGTGCCAGCAGCTTAGCCCTGTCGGGGGGTTTCCCTCATGAGCAGTTCTTC. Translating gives CASSLALSGGFPHEQFF.

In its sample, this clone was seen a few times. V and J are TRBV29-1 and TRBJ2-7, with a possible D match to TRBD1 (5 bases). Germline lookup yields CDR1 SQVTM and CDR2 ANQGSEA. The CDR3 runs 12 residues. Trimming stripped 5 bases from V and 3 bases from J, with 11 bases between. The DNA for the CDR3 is TGCAGCGTTCGAGACAGCCTCTACGAGCAGTACTTC. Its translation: CSVRDSLYEQYF.

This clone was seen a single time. The CDR3 sequence is CASSTPGFGNSPLHF. The CDR3 bases are TGTGCCAGCAGCACCCCGGGTTTTGGTAATTCACCCCTCCACTTT. The gene calls are TRBV7-2 and TRBJ1-6, with D unresolved. CDR1 is SGHTA, CDR2 FQGNSA, per germline. V lost 5 bases, J lost 6 bases, and 14 bases lay in between. The CDR3 loop spans 15 amino acids.